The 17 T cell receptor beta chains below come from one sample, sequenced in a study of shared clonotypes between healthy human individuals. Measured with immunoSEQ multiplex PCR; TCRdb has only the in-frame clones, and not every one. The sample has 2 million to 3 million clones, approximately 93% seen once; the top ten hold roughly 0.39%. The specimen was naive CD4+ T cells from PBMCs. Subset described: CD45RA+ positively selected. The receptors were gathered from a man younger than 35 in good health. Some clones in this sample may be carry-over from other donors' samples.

The CDR3 region has the DNA TGTGCCAGCTCAACGGGACTAGCGATTTACAATGAGCAGTTCTTC. Protein: CASSTGLAIYNEQFF. V usage is TRBV18 and J usage is TRBJ2-1; 10 bases are a match to TRBD2. The CDR3 is made up of 15 amino acids. With V trimmed by 5 bases and J by 4 bases, 5 bases remained unmatched. Germline V lookup: CDR1 KGHSH, CDR2 LQKENI.

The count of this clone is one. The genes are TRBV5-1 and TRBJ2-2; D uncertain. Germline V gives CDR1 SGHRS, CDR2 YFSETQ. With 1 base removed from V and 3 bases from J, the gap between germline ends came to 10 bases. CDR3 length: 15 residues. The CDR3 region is CASSLSGGYTGELFF. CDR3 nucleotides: TGCGCCAGCAGCTTGTCGGGCGGTTACACCGGGGAGCTGTTTTTT.

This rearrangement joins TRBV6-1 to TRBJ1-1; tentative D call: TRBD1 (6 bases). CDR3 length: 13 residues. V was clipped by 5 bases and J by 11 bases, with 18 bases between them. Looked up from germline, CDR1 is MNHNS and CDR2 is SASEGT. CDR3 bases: TGTGCCAGCAGTTCGATGACAGGCGTTCACGCTTTCTTT. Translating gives CASSSMTGVHAFF.

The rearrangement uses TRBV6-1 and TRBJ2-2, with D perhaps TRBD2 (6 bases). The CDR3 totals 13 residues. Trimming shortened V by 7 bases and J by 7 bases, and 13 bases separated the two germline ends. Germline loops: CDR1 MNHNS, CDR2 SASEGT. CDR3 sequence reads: CASTRPGVGELFF. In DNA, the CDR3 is TGTGCCAGCACGCGGCCGGGGGTCGGGGAGCTGTTTTTT.

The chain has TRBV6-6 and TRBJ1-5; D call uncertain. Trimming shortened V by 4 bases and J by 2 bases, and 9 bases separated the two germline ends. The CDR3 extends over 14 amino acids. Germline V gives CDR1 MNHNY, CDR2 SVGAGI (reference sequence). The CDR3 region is CASSSGVGNQPQHF. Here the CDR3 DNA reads TGTGCCAGCAGTTCTGGGGTTGGCAATCAGCCCCAGCATTTT.

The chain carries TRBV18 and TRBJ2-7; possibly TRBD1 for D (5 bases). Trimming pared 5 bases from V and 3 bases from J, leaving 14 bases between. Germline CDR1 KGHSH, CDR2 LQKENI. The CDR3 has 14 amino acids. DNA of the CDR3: TGTGCCAGCTCATACTCCGGACAAGACTACGAGCAGTACTTC. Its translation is CASSYSGQDYEQYF.

CDR3: CASGPAGGFTDTQYF. In DNA form, the CDR3 reads TGTGCCAGCGGCCCAGCGGGAGGGTTCACAGATACGCAGTATTTT. This sequence joins TRBV28 and TRBJ2-3, with TRBD2 matching over 10 bases. CDR1 and CDR2 from the germline V gene are MDHEN and SYDVKM. The CDR3 is 15 residues long. The V and J ends lost 8 bases and 2 bases, in that order; junction bases with no gene match: 7.

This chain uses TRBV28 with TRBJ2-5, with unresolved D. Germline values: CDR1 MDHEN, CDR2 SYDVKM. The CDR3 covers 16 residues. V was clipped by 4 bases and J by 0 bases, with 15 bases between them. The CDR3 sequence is CASSWLRQRYQETQYF. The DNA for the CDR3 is TGTGCCAGCAGTTGGTTAAGACAAAGGTACCAAGAGACCCAGTACTTC.

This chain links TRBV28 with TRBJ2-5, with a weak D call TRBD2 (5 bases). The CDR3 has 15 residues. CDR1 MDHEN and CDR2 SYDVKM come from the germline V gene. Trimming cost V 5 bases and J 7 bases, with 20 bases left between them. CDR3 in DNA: TGTGCCAGCAGTCCACCTGGACTGGCCGGCGGGACCCAGTACTTC. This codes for CASSPPGLAGGTQYF.

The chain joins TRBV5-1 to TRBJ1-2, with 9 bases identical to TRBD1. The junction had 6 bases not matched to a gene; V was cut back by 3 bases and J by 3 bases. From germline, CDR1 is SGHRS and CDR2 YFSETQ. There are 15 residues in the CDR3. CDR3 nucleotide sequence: TGCGCCAGCAGCTACCAGACAGGGGGGGACTATGGCTACACCTTC. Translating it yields CASSYQTGGDYGYTF.

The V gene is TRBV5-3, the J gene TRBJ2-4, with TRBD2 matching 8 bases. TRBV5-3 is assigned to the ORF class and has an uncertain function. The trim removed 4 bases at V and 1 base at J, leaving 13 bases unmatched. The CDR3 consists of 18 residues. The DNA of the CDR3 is TGTGCCAGAAGCACCCACCCCAGCGGGAGAAGGGCCAAAAACATTCAGTACTTC. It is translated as CARSTHPSGRRAKNIQYF.

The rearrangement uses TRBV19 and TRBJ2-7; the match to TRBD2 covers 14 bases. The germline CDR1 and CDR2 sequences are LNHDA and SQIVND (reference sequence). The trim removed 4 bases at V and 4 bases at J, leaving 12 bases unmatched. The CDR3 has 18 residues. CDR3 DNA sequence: TGTGCCAGTAGTAAAGAGTCTCGACTAGCGGGAGGGTGGTACGAGCAGTACTTC. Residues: CASSKESRLAGGWYEQYF.

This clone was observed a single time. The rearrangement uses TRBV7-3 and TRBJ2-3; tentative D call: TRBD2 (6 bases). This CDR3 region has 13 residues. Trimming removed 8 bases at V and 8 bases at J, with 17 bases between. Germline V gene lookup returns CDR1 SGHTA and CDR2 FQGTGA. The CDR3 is CASAGLGGGTQYF. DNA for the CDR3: TGTGCCAGCGCCGGACTTGGGGGAGGTACGCAGTATTTT.

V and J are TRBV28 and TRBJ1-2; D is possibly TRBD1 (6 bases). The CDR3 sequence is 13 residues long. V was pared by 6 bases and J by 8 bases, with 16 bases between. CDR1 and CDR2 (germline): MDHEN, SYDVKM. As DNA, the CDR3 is TGTGCCAGCAGACGAGGGGGAGAGCTGGGCTACACCTTC. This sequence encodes CASRRGGELGYTF.

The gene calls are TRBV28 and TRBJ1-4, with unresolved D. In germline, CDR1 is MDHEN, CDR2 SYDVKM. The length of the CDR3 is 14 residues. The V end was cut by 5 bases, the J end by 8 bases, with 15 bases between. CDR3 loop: CASSIPRPWEKLFF. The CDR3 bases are TGTGCCAGCAGTATACCCCGGCCGTGGGAAAAACTGTTTTTT.

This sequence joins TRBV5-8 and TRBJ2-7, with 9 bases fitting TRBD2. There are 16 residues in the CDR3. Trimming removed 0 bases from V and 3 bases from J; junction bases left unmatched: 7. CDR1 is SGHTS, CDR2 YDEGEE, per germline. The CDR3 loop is CASSLAVAGEYYEQYF. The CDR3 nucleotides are TGTGCCAGCAGCTTGGCCGTAGCGGGAGAATACTACGAGCAGTACTTC.

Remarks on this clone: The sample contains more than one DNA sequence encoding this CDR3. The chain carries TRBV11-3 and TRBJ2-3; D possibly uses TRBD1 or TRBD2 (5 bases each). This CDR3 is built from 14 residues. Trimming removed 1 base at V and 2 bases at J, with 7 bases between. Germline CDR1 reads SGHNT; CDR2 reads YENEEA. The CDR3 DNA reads TGTGCCAGCAGCTTAGGAGGGGACACAGATACGCAGTATTTT. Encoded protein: CASSLGGDTDTQYF.